Sequencing of this TCR beta chain was carried out in a study of T-cell memory formation after mild COVID-19. Worth noting for this clonotype: Its target is not known.

The CDR3 consists of 19 residues. Germline V lookup: CDR1 ENHRY, CDR2 SYGVKD. V was pared by 0 bases and J by 2 bases, with 14 bases of the junction left unmatched. 5'RACE primed from the constant segment yielded TCR alpha and TCR beta cDNA libraries bearing sample barcodes and UMIs. Each CDR3 protein gets one entry after TCRdb re-called the 5' RACE reads with MiXCR. This table has about 260,000 distinct CDR3 sequences, 16% appearing once. Study-wide points: CM and EM subsets held most contracting CD4+ clones; EMRA held CD8+ ones. For second-wave clones that peaked at day 37, SARS-CoV-2 specificity went unverified. There were some responding clones in pre-infection memory, which suggested that cross-reactive memory had joined.

The receptor's source is a man younger than 35 who had mild COVID-19 (a few samples of this study predate the infection). Cell type and time point are not known. The chain uses TRBV10-3 and TRBJ2-5; 8 positions match TRBD2. Sequencing was done on a sample of PBMCs or a T cell subset sorted from them (not recorded which). CDR3 coding DNA: TGTGCCATCAGTGAGTCTCTACGGGAAAGCGGGGGATATCAAGAGACCCAGTACTTC. Translation gives CAISESLRESGGYQETQYF.